This T cell receptor (beta chain) was obtained from a study of cytomegalovirus exposure and HLA in healthy donors. Notes on the study in general: The listing of 150 to 200 TCR beta chains classed them as cytomegalovirus-associated. Subsequent analysis found a tendency for first-cohort TCR clusters to co-occur within the 120 or so validation repertoires.

Using immunoSEQ multiplex PCR, the repertoire was profiled, and TCRdb retains in-frame clones only, with some absent. The table has some 110,000 clones, 90% to 95% seen once; the top ten hold less than 1.5%. In regard to this clone: Its specificity is unknown.

The sample was PBMCs. The receptor comes from a woman aged 18-29 years in good health and CMV-seronegative.

The CDR3 region has the DNA TGCAGCGTGGGGGGACAGGAGGACACAGATACGCAGTATTTT. It specifies CSVGGQEDTDTQYF. The chain has TRBV29-1 and TRBJ2-3, with 8 nucleotides matching TRBD1. CDR1 and CDR2 (germline): SQVTM, ANQGSEA. CDR3 length: 14 residues. Germline trimming cut 6 bases from V and 2 bases from J; bases unmatched to any gene: 7.